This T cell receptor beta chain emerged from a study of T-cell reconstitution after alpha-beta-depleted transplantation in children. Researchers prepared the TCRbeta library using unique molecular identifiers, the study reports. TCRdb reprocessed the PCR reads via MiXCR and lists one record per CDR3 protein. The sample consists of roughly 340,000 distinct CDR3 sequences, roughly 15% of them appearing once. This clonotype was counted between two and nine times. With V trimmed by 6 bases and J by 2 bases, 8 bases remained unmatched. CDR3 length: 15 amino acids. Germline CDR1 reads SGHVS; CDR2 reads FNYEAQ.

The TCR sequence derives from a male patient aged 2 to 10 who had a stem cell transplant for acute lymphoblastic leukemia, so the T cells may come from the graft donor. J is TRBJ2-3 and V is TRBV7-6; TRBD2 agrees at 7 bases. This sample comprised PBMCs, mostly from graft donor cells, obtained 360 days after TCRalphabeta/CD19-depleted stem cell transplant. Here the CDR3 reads CASSAGVGVTDTQYF. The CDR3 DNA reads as TGTGCCAGCAGTGCGGGAGTAGGGGTCACAGATACGCAGTATTTT.